The entry below describes one T cell receptor beta chain. This record comes from a study of blood T cell repertoires in COVID-19. As for the study in general: The analysed material was cDNA or gDNA that came from T cells, B-cell-depleted T cells, or PBMCs.

Sequencing was performed with immunoSEQ multiplex PCR; in TCRdb, only in-frame clones are kept and a portion is missing. The sample includes roughly 150,000 clones, around nine tenths of them seen just once. With 3 bases removed from V and 3 bases from J, the gap between germline ends came to 9 bases. Per germline, CDR1 MNHEY and CDR2 SMNVEV (reference sequence). This CDR3 is 13 amino acids long. The TCR comes from a human donor in a cohort sampled during active COVID-19. The rearrangement uses TRBV27 and TRBJ2-7; TRBD2 might be the D (6 bases). The sample taken for sequencing was peripheral blood. The CDR3 protein is CASSLRENYEQYF. CDR3 nucleotide sequence: TGTGCCAGCAGTTTGCGGGAAAACTACGAGCAGTACTTC.